This is a list of T cell receptor beta chains from one sample in a study of blood T cell repertoires in COVID-19. Generated by immunoSEQ multiplex PCR, the TCRdb table keeps only in-frame clones and is missing some. The table has around 99,000 clones, about 90% seen once; the top ten hold around 1.2%. What was sequenced was peripheral blood. The source of these receptors is a young woman with acute or convalescent COVID-19. CDR3s include the opening cysteine and the closing phenylalanine or tryptophan. D genes are given only for firm matches. Clone size is shown for a subset of rows, as once, few, many or a class of expanded clone.

>TRBV6-2/TRBV6-3|.|few|TRBJ2-4
CASSSGTISNIQYF
TGTGCCAGCAGTTCAGGGACAATTTCAAACATTCAGTACTTC
>TRBV10-3|.|.|TRBJ1-1
CAITGGSAEAFF
TGTGCCATCACGGGTGGGAGCGCTGAAGCTTTCTTT
>TRBV2|.|.|TRBJ1-2
CASSAETATGPNYGYTF
TGTGCCAGCAGTGCCGAGACAGCCACAGGTCCGAACTATGGCTACACCTTC
>TRBV10-1|.|.|TRBJ1-1
CASSFGQSNTEAFF
TGCGCCAGCAGCTTCGGACAGAGCAACACTGAAGCTTTCTTT
>TRBV3-1/TRBV3-2|.|.|TRBJ2-1
CASSQASGTYNEQFF
TGTGCCAGCAGCCAAGCCAGCGGGACATACAATGAGCAGTTCTTC
>TRBV19|TRBD1|once|TRBJ1-1
CASSIRQGEGAFF
TGTGCCAGTAGTATCCGACAGGGTGAAGGAGCTTTCTTT
>TRBV6-5|.|.|TRBJ2-7
CASSYRQGMGYEQYF
TGTGCCAGCAGTTACAGGCAGGGCATGGGGTACGAGCAGTACTTC
>TRBV6-6|.|.|TRBJ2-7
CASSPPQYEQYF
TGTGCCAGCAGCCCCCCACAGTACGAGCAGTACTTC
>TRBV6-5|TRBD1|once|TRBJ2-7
CASRTGTGSREQYF
TGTGCCAGCAGGACCGGGACAGGGAGTCGCGAGCAGTACTTC
>TRBV6-5|.|.|TRBJ2-1
CASSYRRGGEQFF
TGTGCCAGCAGTTACCGCCGAGGGGGTGAGCAGTTCTTC
>TRBV28|.|.|TRBJ1-3
CASSEQGGTGNTIYF
TGTGCCAGCAGTGAGCAAGGAGGAACTGGAAACACCATATATTTT
>TRBV10-3|TRBD1|once|TRBJ2-2
CAISPGQGGTGELFF
TGTGCCATCAGTCCGGGACAGGGCGGCACCGGGGAGCTGTTTTTT
>TRBV6-2/TRBV6-3|TRBD1|once|TRBJ1-2
CASSYSVRQGNDGYTF
TGTGCCAGCAGTTACAGTGTGAGACAGGGGAACGATGGCTACACCTTC
>TRBV28|.|.|TRBJ1-5
CASSPRRINQPQHF
TGTGCCAGCAGCCCTCGGAGGATTAATCAGCCCCAGCATTTT
>TRBV6-2/TRBV6-3|.|.|TRBJ1-6
CASSYSTQNSPLHF
TGTGCCAGCAGTTACTCGACTCAAAATTCACCCCTCCACTTT
>TRBV18|TRBD1|.|TRBJ2-1
CASSFGTDNNEQFF
TGTGCCAGCTCTTTCGGGACAGATAACAATGAGCAGTTCTTC
>TRBV5-5|TRBD1|.|TRBJ1-1
CASSRQGNTEAFF
TGTGCCAGCAGCCGACAGGGGAACACTGAAGCTTTCTTT
>TRBV7-6|TRBD1|.|TRBJ2-3
CASSTHLQGWDTQYF
TGTGCCAGCAGCACTCATTTACAGGGGTGGGATACGCAGTATTTT
>TRBV9|.|.|TRBJ1-2
CASSVGGRPYGYTF
TGTGCCAGCAGCGTAGGGGGGCGGCCCTATGGCTACACCTTC
>TRBV9|TRBD2|.|TRBJ2-3
CASSVVGGGPTNTQYF
TGTGCCAGCAGCGTAGTTGGGGGAGGGCCGACCAATACGCAGTATTTT
>TRBV15|.|.|TRBJ1-2
CATSSEDGYTF
TGTGCCACCAGCAGTGAGGATGGCTACACCTTC
>TRBV6-7|TRBD2|.|TRBJ2-7
CASSPSGGARYEQYF
TGTGCCAGCAGTCCTAGCGGGGGGGCCAGATACGAGCAGTACTTC
>TRBV6-5|TRBD1|once|TRBJ1-5
CASTPGGSHQPQHF
TGTGCCAGCACCCCAGGGGGTTCCCATCAGCCCCAGCATTTT